Listed below are T cell receptor beta chains from one sample, sequenced in a study of cytotoxic CD8 clonotypes in ibrutinib-treated CLL. Here immunoSEQ multiplex PCR was the method, and the copy in TCRdb shows in-frame clones only, minus some. The repertoire holds about 50,000 clones, with roughly 53% as singletons. Sequenced material: PBMCs, taken after 12 months of ibrutinib treatment. The source of these receptors is a human donor with chronic lymphocytic leukemia. CDR3s include the opening cysteine and the closing phenylalanine or tryptophan. The D gene is left open where the match is weak.

TRBV7-7,TRBD1,TRBJ1-1,CASSPGTGGTEAFF
TRBV28,TRBD2,TRBJ2-1,CASSLGDYVTNEQFF
TRBV29-1,.,TRBJ2-2,CSVGSRVAGELFF
TRBV30,.,TRBJ1-1,CAWSVTGATEAFF
TRBV28,.,TRBJ2-7,CAAHSGSYEQYF
TRBV5-6,TRBD2,TRBJ2-7,CASSLEGGDYEQYF
TRBV5-1,.,TRBJ2-3,CASSLGANRDTQYF
TRBV28,.,TRBJ2-7,CASDNVAIPGEQYF
TRBV7-2,TRBD1,TRBJ1-2,CASSATGAGYGYTF
TRBV21-1,.,TRBJ1-2,CASSGSYNRVYCGYTF
TRBV27,.,TRBJ2-1,CASSLSVANEQFF
TRBV2,.,TRBJ2-1,CASSESGNEQFF
TRBV10-1,.,TRBJ1-1,CASSDSTGVNTEAFF
TRBV10-2,.,TRBJ1-1,CASAYRLGFTEAFF
TRBV7-2,.,TRBJ2-1,CASSLAWGISYNEQFF
TRBV30,TRBD1,TRBJ2-7,CACIRQGRPSF
TRBV7-6,.,TRBJ2-5,CASSLFLMETQYF
TRBV5-6,TRBD1,TRBJ1-6,CASSPRTGSRHSPLHF
TRBV28,TRBD2,TRBJ2-7,CAIKSGINSYEQYF
TRBV29-1,TRBD2,TRBJ2-1,CSVIRLAGAYNEQFF
TRBV27,.,TRBJ2-1,CASSKQGPNEQFF
TRBV5-4,.,TRBJ1-1,CASSFGGTEAFF
TRBV7-9,TRBD1,TRBJ1-3,CASSNIRTGGLSGNTIYF
TRBV4-2,TRBD1,TRBJ1-1,CASSRGQGRDTEAFF
TRBV23-1,TRBD1,TRBJ2-5,CASSQSVDRGQETQYF
TRBV7-2,.,TRBJ2-1,CASSLGGFPINEQFF
TRBV20-1,.,TRBJ2-7,CSARLPYEQYF
TRBV11-3,.,TRBJ2-5,CASSLGPGNQETQYF
TRBV29-1,.,TRBJ1-2,CSVEFRGDYGYTF
TRBV2,.,TRBJ2-1,CAALANGPDNEQFF
TRBV5-1,.,TRBJ1-1,CASSLETEAFF
TRBV9,.,TRBJ1-3,CASSVDVSGNTIYF
TRBV7-3,.,TRBJ1-3,CASSLSGGYGNTIYF